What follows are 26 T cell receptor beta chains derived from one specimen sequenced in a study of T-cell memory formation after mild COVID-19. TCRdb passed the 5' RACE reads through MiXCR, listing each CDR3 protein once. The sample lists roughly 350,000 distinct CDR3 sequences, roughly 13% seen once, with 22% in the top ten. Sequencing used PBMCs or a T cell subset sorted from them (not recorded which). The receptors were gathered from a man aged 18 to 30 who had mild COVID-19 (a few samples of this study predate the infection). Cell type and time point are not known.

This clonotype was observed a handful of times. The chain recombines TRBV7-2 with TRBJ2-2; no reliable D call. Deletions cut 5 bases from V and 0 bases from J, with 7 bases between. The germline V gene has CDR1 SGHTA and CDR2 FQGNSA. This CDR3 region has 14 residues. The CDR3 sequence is CASSPHTNTGELFF. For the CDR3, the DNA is TGTGCCAGCAGCCCACACACGAACACCGGGGAGCTGTTTTTT.

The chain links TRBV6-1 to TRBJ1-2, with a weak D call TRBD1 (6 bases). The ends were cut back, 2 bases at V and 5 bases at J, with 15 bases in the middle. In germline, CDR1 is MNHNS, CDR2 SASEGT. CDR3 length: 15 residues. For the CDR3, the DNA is TGTGCCAGCAGTGAAACGGGGGGCAGCTCTTATGGCTACACCTTC. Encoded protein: CASSETGGSSYGYTF.

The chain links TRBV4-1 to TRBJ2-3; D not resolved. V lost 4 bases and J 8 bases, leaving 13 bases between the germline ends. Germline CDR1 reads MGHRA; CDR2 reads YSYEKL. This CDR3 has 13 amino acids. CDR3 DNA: TGCGCCAGCAGCCCCCCAACGGGCCTTACGCAGTATTTT. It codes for CASSPPTGLTQYF.

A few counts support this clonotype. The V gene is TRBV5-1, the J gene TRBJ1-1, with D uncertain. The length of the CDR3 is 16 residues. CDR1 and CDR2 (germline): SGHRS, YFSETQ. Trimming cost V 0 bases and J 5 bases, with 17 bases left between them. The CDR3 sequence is CASSLGPQNPGTEAFF. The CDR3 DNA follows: TGCGCCAGCAGCTTGGGACCACAAAATCCGGGTACTGAAGCTTTCTTT.

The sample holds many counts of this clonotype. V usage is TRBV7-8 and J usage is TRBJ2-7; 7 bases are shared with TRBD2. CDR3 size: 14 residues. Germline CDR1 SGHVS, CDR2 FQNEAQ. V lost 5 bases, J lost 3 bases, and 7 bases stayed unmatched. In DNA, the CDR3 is TGTGCCAGCAGCCTCGACGGGGGGTTCTACGAGCAGTACTTC. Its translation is CASSLDGGFYEQYF.

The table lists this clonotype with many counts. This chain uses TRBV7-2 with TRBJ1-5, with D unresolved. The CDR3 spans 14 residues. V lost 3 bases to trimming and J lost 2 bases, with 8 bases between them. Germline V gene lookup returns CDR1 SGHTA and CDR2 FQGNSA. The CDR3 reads CASSLRGGNQPQHF. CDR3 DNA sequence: TGTGCCAGCAGCTTGCGAGGAGGCAATCAGCCCCAGCATTTT. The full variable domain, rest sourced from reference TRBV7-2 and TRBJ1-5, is GAGVSQSPSNKVTEKGKDVELRCDPISGHTALYWYRQSLGQGLEFLIYFQGNSAPDKSGLPSDRFSAERTGGSVSTLTIQRTQQEDSAVYLCASSLRGGNQPQHFGDGTRLSIL.

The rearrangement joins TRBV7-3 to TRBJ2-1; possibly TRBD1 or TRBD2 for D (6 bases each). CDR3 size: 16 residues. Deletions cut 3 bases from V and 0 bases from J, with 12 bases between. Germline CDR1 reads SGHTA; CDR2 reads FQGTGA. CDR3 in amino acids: CASSFFGGSSYNEQFF. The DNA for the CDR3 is TGTGCCAGCAGCTTTTTCGGGGGCTCCTCCTACAATGAGCAGTTCTTC.

The CDR3 loop reads CASSASGDEQFF. The CDR3 DNA follows: TGTGCCAGCAGTGCATCCGGCGATGAGCAGTTCTTC. This sequence joins TRBV6-1 and TRBJ2-1, with D unresolved. The CDR3 consists of 12 residues. V was clipped by 4 bases and J by 8 bases, with 9 bases between them. In germline, CDR1 is MNHNS, CDR2 SASEGT.

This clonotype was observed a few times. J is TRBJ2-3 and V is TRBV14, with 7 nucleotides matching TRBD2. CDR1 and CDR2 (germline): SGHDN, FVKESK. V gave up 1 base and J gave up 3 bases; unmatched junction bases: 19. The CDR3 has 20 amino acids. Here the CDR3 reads CASSQGYFGPGTTITDTQYF. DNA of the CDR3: TGTGCCAGCAGCCAAGGATATTTTGGCCCCGGGACTACTATAACAGATACGCAGTATTTT.

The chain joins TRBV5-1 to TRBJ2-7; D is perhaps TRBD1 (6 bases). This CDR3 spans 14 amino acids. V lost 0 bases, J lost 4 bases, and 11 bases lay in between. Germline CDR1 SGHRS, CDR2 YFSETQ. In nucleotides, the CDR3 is TGCGCCAGCAGCTTGGAGGTGGGGGCATACGAGCAGTACTTC. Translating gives CASSLEVGAYEQYF.

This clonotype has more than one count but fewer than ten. Written as DNA, the CDR3 is TGTGCCAGCATAGGAGGGGGATACAATGAGCAGTTCTTC. Translation: CASIGGGYNEQFF. This rearrangement joins TRBV12-3 or TRBV12-4 to TRBJ2-1, with D tentatively TRBD1 or TRBD2 (6 bases each). This CDR3 comprises 13 residues. The germline V and J ends were trimmed by 7 bases and 4 bases, with 11 bases remaining between them.

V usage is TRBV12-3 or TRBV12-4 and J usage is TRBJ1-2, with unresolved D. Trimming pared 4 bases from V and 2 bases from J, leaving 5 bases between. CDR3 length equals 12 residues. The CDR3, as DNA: TGTGCCAGCAGTTCGTCCAACTATGGCTACACCTTC. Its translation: CASSSSNYGYTF.

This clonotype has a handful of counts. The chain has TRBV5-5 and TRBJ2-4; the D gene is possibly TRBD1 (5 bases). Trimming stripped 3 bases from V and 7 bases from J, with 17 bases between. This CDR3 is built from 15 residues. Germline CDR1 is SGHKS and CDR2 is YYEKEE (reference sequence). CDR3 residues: CASSSEDMGWNIQYF. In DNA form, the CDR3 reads TGTGCCAGCAGCTCAGAGGACATGGGCTGGAACATTCAGTACTTC.

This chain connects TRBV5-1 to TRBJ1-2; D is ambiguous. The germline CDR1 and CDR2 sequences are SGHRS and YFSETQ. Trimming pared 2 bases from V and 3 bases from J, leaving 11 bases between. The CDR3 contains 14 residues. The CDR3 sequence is CASSFRGSDYGYTF. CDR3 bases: TGCGCCAGCAGCTTTCGGGGATCGGACTATGGCTACACCTTC.

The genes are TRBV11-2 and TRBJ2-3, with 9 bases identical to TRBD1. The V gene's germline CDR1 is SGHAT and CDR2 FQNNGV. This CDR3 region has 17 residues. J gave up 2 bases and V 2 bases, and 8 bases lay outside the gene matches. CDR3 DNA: TGTGCCAGCAGCTTATCCGGGACAGGGACTTCCACAGATACGCAGTATTTT. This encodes CASSLSGTGTSTDTQYF.

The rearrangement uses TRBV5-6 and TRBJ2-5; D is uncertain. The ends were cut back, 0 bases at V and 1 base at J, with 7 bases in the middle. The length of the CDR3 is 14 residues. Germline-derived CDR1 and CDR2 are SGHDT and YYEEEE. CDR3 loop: CASSLDSAQETQYF. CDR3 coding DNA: TGTGCCAGCAGCTTGGACAGTGCCCAAGAGACCCAGTACTTC. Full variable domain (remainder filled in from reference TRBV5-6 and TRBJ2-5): DAGVTQSPTHLIKTRGQQVTLRCSPKSGHDTVSWYQQALGQGPQFIFQYYEEEERQRGNFPDRFSGHQFPNYSSELNVNALLLGDSALYLCASSLDSAQETQYFGPGTRLLVL.

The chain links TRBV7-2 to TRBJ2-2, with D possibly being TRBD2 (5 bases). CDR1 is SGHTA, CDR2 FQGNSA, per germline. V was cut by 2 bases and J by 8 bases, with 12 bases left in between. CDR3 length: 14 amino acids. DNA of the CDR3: TGTGCCAGCAGCTTACTCGGGATCGCGGGGGAGCTGTTTTTT. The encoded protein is CASSLLGIAGELFF.

The CDR3 here is CATSLGFGETQYF. The CDR3 DNA is TGTGCCACCAGTTTGGGTTTTGGGGAGACCCAGTACTTC. This rearrangement joins TRBV24-1 to TRBJ2-5; unclear D gene. CDR1 is KGHDR and CDR2 is SFDVKD in the germline V gene. V lost 6 bases to trimming and J lost 5 bases, with 12 bases between them. CDR3 length: 13 residues.

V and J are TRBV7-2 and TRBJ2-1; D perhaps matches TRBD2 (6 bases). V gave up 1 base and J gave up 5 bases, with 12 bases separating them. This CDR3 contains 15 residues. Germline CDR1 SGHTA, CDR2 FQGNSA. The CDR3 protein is CASSLEASADNEQFF. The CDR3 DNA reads TGTGCCAGCAGCTTAGAAGCTAGCGCCGACAATGAGCAGTTCTTC.

In nucleotides, the CDR3 is TGCAGTGCCACAGGCGGAGGTTGGAACACTGAAGCTTTCTTT. It specifies CSATGGGWNTEAFF. V usage is TRBV20-1 and J usage is TRBJ1-1; weak D call: TRBD1 (5 bases). V was pared by 6 bases and J by 1 base, with 15 bases between. Germline lookup yields CDR1 DFQATT and CDR2 SNEGSKA (reference sequence). The CDR3 runs to 14 residues.

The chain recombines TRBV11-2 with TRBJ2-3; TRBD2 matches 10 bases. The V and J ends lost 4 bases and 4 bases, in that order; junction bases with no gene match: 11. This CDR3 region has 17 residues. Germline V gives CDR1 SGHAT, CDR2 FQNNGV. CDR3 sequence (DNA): TGTGCCAGCAGCTCGATCGGAAGCGGGGGGGGTTCAGATACGCAGTATTTT. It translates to CASSSIGSGGGSDTQYF.

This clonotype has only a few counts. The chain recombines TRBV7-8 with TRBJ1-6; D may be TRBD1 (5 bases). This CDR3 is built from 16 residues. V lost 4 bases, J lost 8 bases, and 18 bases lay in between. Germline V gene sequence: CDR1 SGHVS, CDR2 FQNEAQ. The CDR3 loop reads CASSSGLLFKYSPLHF. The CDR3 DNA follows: TGTGCCAGCAGCTCGGGGCTTTTATTTAAATATTCACCCCTCCACTTT.

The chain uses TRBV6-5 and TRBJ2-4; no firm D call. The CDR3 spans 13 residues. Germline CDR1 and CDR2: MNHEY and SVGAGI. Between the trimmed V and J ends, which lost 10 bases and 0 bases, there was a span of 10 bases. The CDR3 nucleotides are TGTGCCACCTCGACCCTAGCCAAAAACATTCAGTACTTC. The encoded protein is CATSTLAKNIQYF.

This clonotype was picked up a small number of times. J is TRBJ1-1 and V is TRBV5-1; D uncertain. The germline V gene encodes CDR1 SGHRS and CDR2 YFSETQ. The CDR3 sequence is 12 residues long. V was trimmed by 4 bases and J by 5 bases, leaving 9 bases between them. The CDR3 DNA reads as TGCGCCAGCAGCATGGGGAGGACTGAAGCTTTCTTT. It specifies CASSMGRTEAFF.

CDR3 region: CASSQGAQTGELFF. CDR3 DNA: TGCGCCAGCAGCCAGGGGGCGCAAACCGGGGAGCTGTTTTTT. The chain recombines TRBV5-1 with TRBJ2-2; TRBD1 matches at 8 bases. Unmatched junction bases numbered 4, after V lost 4 bases and J lost 5 bases. Germline CDR1 SGHRS, CDR2 YFSETQ. The CDR3 spans 14 residues.

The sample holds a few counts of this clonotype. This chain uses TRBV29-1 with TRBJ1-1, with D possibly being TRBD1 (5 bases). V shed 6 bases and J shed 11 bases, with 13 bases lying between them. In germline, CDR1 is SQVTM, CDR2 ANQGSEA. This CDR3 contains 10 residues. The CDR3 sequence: CSVSGFGAFF. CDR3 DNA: TGCAGCGTGTCAGGGTTTGGCGCTTTCTTT.